This T cell receptor beta chain was obtained from a study of T cell repertoires in ileal Crohn's disease. V lost 4 bases to trimming and J lost 0 bases, with 10 bases between them. Germline CDR1 MNHEY, CDR2 SMNVEV (reference sequence). There are 14 residues in the CDR3. Using immunoSEQ multiplex PCR, the repertoire was profiled, and TCRdb retains in-frame clones only, with some absent. This sample has about 14,000 clones; roughly 80% occur once, and the top ten carry 6% to 6.5%. V gene TRBV27 combines with J gene TRBJ2-7; no reliable D call. The receptor was isolated from an adult with Crohn's disease. The specimen was ileal tissue. CDR3 sequence: CASSWARSSYEQYF. The CDR3 DNA sequence: TGTGCCAGCAGTTGGGCCAGAAGCTCCTACGAGCAGTACTTC.